The source of this T cell receptor beta chain is a study of Graves' ophthalmopathy and Graves' hyperthyroidism. In this sample, this clonotype turned up once. Trimming cost V 0 bases and J 6 bases, with 11 bases left between them. The length of the CDR3 is 14 residues. Germline loops: CDR1 ENHRY, CDR2 SYGVKD. RNA transcripts were the template, and TCR beta CDR3 regions were amplified from them. Second-round multiplex PCR came after first-round RT-PCR with HTBI primers. TCRdb re-derived calls from the multiplex PCR reads in MiXCR, one entry per CDR3 protein. The sample consists of roughly 500,000 distinct CDR3 sequences, approximately 15% of them appearing once.

The chain carries TRBV10-3 and TRBJ1-1; D remains ambiguous. This TCR came from a woman aged 25 to 45 with Graves' ophthalmopathy. The sequenced sample consisted of blood. The CDR3: CAISESSGSAEAFF. CDR3 in DNA: TGTGCCATCAGTGAGTCGTCAGGTTCAGCTGAAGCTTTCTTT.